This T cell receptor beta chain is from a study of T cell clonotyping in hematopoietic cell transplantation (dated by TCRdb to 2020 to 2022). As for the study more broadly: In the study, more than 130 blood samples were gathered from 35 consecutive transplant recipients and their related donors. Patients were recruited between September 2015 and 2017 and followed until late 2020 or death.

Findings and caveats that apply to the study as a whole: Inverse Simpson Index values from donors and from recipients before transplant predicted broader TCR repertoire diversity after transplant. After transplant, TCR diversity in recipients dropped, and pathologically expanded clonotypes climbed progressively between day 30 and day 180. The sample size was limited and the cells went unsorted, which meant the CD4 and CD8 repertoire contributions could not be told apart. Recipient repertoires showed only a small fraction of overlap with donor repertoires, and over 95% appeared de novo at the given depth.

As concerns this clone: Its antigen is still unknown. No much larger clonotype is one base removed from it; base qualities were not supplied.

The immunoSEQ assay, a bias-controlled multiplex PCR with V- and J-specific primers, was used to amplify TCR beta CDR3 regions from genomic DNA. In a second PCR step, a proprietary barcode and Illumina adapter sequences were attached to the CDR3 amplicons. An Illumina MiSeq instrument was used for sequencing of the CDR3 libraries. Per the original workflow: Export and quality control were handled in immunoSEQ Analyzer 3.0, while downstream analyses relied on R Bioconductor and Immunarch. Only productive rearrangements within the normalized downsampled data set were used in the calculation of repertoire metrics. Pathologically expanded clonotypes were defined as those larger than 5 templates in the normalized cohort. Repertoire diversity was measured with the Inverse Simpson Index. CMV-specificity analyses were carried out on the non-normalized data set to capture all clonotypes. TCRdb mirrors the immuneACCESS table, restricted to in-frame sequences. Some clones are absent from its copies; in checked studies, under half trace to an unresolved V gene, and the reason for the others is unknown. V and J calls and clone size follow that table, whereas D and trimming were derived from the DNA. Recorded for this sample are roughly 37,000 clones; 75% to 90% of them occurred a single time. The top ten hold approximately 2% of the sample.

For TCR beta sequencing, blood samples came from the related transplant donors. Using Nuclei Lysis Solution, genomic DNA was extracted from unfractionated peripheral blood mononuclear cells that were either fresh or cryopreserved. From the cysteine up to the phenylalanine, the CDR3 has a length of 12 residues. The CDR3 DNA has 36 bases and is translated from base 1. From a lookup of the germline V gene (reference sequence), CDR1 and CDR2 are LNHNV and YYDKDF. V sheds 6 bases and J sheds 7 bases, leaving 10 bases between their ends. The sequence joins TRBV15 to TRBJ1-5; the D gene cannot be named for sure. Source material: peripheral blood mononuclear cells. The receptor comes from a woman aged 40 to 50 in good health. Some clones in this sample may be carry-over from other donors' samples. CDR3 reads: CATSRTWQPQHF. The DNA reads as follows: TGTGCCACCAGTCGGACGTGGCAGCCCCAGCATTTT.